Listed below are T cell receptor beta chains from one sample, sequenced in a study of T cells in Graves' hyperthyroidism and ophthalmopathy. TCRdb called the multiplex PCR reads again in MiXCR, with one record for every CDR3 protein. The sample lists approximately 400,000 distinct CDR3 sequences; just under 15% were seen once. The sequencing input was blood. These receptors were obtained from a woman aged 25 to 39 with Graves' hyperthyroidism. The CDR3 runs from the conserved cysteine through the conserved F or W. Each record gives: J gene, clone size, V gene, CDR3 protein. Clone sizes are given selectively: once, few, many, or a class where the clone is expanded.

>TRBJ1-2|many|TRBV30
CAFATIRGGYGYTF
>TRBJ1-5|few|TRBV20-1
CSARPGNQPQHF
>TRBJ2-2|few|TRBV18
CASSPLGLAGVLTGELFF
>TRBJ2-3|many|TRBV27
CAIGRAADTQYF
>TRBJ2-7|.|TRBV29-1
CSVEVLGGEQYF
>TRBJ2-1|many|TRBV6-1
CASSRAGTGDNEQFF
>TRBJ2-1|few|TRBV12-3/TRBV12-4
CASSPRTSGTAGNEQFF
>TRBJ1-1|many|TRBV20-1
CSAKQGARTEAFF
>TRBJ1-4|.|TRBV9
CASSVGTLTNEKLFF
>TRBJ2-7|few|TRBV20-1
CSARDGTVSYEQYF
>TRBJ1-5|.|TRBV7-8
CASSPFRDRAQHF
>TRBJ2-5|many|TRBV6-1
CASSLQGSGETQYF
>TRBJ2-7|many|TRBV18
CASSQSGGRSPYEQYF
>TRBJ2-2|few|TRBV20-1
CSARERETSGRRTGELFF
>TRBJ1-2|.|TRBV14
CASSHGGPNYGYTF
>TRBJ2-1|few|TRBV6-1
CPDRDIGYGGIEQFF
>TRBJ2-1|many|TRBV28
CASSLGGQTYNEQFF
>TRBJ1-2|few|TRBV2
CASSEVHGVSGGYTF
>TRBJ2-1|.|TRBV5-1
CASSFGLSSYNEQFF
>TRBJ2-1|many|TRBV28
CASYPPGTRDYNEQFF
>TRBJ2-7|.|TRBV20-1
CSARAGTSVVDEQYF
>TRBJ2-3|many|TRBV3-1
CASSPAGGRDTQYF
>TRBJ2-7|few|TRBV29-1
CSVDRQGEQYF
>TRBJ1-6|few|TRBV20-1
CSARDSVRAAYNSPLHF
>.|.|TRBV28
CASSSSGTNEQYF
>TRBJ2-7|many|TRBV27
CASSSGSIPYEQYF
>TRBJ1-2|many|TRBV6-5
CASSSRESYGYTF